These 29 T cell receptor beta chains were sequenced from one sample in a study of T cell repertoires in cytomegalovirus infection. TCRdb recomputed calls from the reads with MiXCR, one row per CDR3 protein. The table lists hundreds of thousands of distinct CDR3 sequences, 20% to 25% of them singletons. The specimen was CD8+ T cells from PBMCs. The source is a human donor in good health (CMV status not recorded). Some clones in this sample may be carry-over from other donors' samples.

This clonotype appeared a few times. This rearrangement joins TRBV2 to TRBJ2-7; 9 bases line up with TRBD1. There are 14 residues in the CDR3. The V gene's germline CDR1 is SNHLY and CDR2 FYNNEI. V was pared by 6 bases and J by 3 bases, with 6 bases of the junction left unmatched. The CDR3 loop reads CASSAGTGNYEQYF. CDR3 bases: TGTGCCAGCAGCGCCGGGACAGGGAACTACGAGCAGTACTTC.

About this clonotype: Sequence at one end of the junction differs from germline and may be a read error. V usage is TRBV7-9 and J usage is TRBJ2-7; D is uncertain. Germline CDR1 SEHNR, CDR2 FQNEAQ (reference sequence). The CDR3 runs to 11 residues. This chain's CDR3 is CASSLEHERYF. DNA for the CDR3: TGTGCCAGCAGCTTGGAGCACGAGCGGTACTTC.

The gene calls are TRBV11-1 and TRBJ2-7; D call uncertain. This CDR3 has 13 amino acids. Germline CDR1 reads SGHAT; CDR2 reads FQDESV (reference sequence). V lost 3 bases and J 3 bases, leaving 9 bases between the germline ends. Here the CDR3 reads CASSFSLGYEQYF. CDR3 nucleotide sequence: TGTGCCAGCAGCTTCTCTTTGGGCTACGAGCAGTACTTC.

The gene calls are TRBV6-5 and TRBJ2-2; D remains ambiguous. Germline CDR1 MNHEY, CDR2 SVGAGI. V was pared by 4 bases and J by 6 bases, with 6 bases between. The CDR3 is 12 amino acids. The CDR3 DNA reads as TGTGCCAGCAGTTTTATTTCCGGGGAGCTGTTTTTT. Translated, it gives CASSFISGELFF.

This clonotype was recorded at least ten times. The chain couples TRBV20-1 to TRBJ2-5; perhaps TRBD2 as D (6 bases). With 4 bases removed from V and 2 bases from J, the gap between germline ends came to 17 bases. The CDR3 runs to 15 residues. Germline lookup yields CDR1 DFQATT and CDR2 SNEGSKA (reference sequence). The CDR3 region is CSATALAGTQETQYF. The CDR3 DNA follows: TGCAGTGCTACGGCCCTGGCGGGGACGCAAGAGACCCAGTACTTC.

The rearrangement uses TRBV5-5 and TRBJ1-2, with a possible D match to TRBD1 (5 bases). Trimming pared 1 base from V and 1 base from J, leaving 17 bases between. This CDR3 is built from 17 residues. CDR1 and CDR2 (germline): SGHKS, YYEKEE (reference sequence). CDR3 sequence: CASSLWGSTRSNYGYTF. CDR3 coding DNA: TGTGCCAGCAGCTTGTGGGGGTCGACAAGGAGTAACTATGGCTACACCTTC.

This sequence joins TRBV20-1 and TRBJ2-7, with 10 nucleotides matching TRBD2. The CDR3 length is 14 residues. Germline loops: CDR1 DFQATT, CDR2 SNEGSKA (reference sequence). V shed 1 base, J shed 3 bases, and the junction held 3 bases outside the gene matches. The CDR3 spells CSARGGLASYEQYF. The DNA for the CDR3 is TGCAGTGCTAGAGGGGGACTAGCGAGCTACGAGCAGTACTTC.

The V gene is TRBV20-1, the J gene TRBJ2-2, with 12 bases identical to TRBD1. The CDR3 sequence is 16 residues long. The germline V gene encodes CDR1 DFQATT and CDR2 SNEGSKA (reference sequence). V lost 1 base, J lost 5 bases, and 5 bases stayed unmatched. The CDR3: CSARGWDRGPTGELFF. CDR3 DNA sequence: TGCAGTGCTAGAGGTTGGGACAGGGGGCCAACCGGGGAGCTGTTTTTT.

This clonotype was seen a few times. This chain connects TRBV6-6 to TRBJ2-1; a weak D match, TRBD2 (7 bases). The V end was cut by 3 bases, the J end by 5 bases, with 17 bases between. The CDR3 totals 16 residues. The germline V gene encodes CDR1 MNHNY and CDR2 SVGAGI (reference sequence). CDR3 DNA sequence: TGTGCCAGCAGTTATGCCCTTACAGGGAGGGACAATGAGCAGTTCTTC. Translating it yields CASSYALTGRDNEQFF.

CDR3 region: CASRSGQGGGANVLTF. DNA for the CDR3: TGTGCCAGCAGATCGGGACAGGGGGGCGGGGCCAACGTCCTGACTTTC. This chain links TRBV11-2 with TRBJ2-6; 11 nucleotides agree with TRBD1. V shed 6 bases and J 4 bases; nucleotides not matched to a gene: 5. Looked up from germline, CDR1 is SGHAT and CDR2 is FQNNGV. This CDR3 comprises 16 residues. Drawing the rest from reference TRBV11-2 and TRBJ2-6, the complete variable domain is EAGVAQSPRYKIIEKRQSVAFWCNPISGHATLYWYQQILGQGPKLLIQFQNNGVVDDSQLPKDRFSAERLKGVDSTLKIQPAKLEDSAVYLCASRSGQGGGANVLTFGAGSRLTVL.

This clonotype was observed a few times. The rearrangement uses TRBV2 and TRBJ2-5, with TRBD2 as a possible D gene (6 bases). This CDR3 is built from 15 residues. Germline V gene sequence: CDR1 SNHLY, CDR2 FYNNEI. V lost 3 bases, J lost 1 base, and 12 bases lay in between. The chain's CDR3 is CASSETRLGQETQYF. The CDR3 DNA reads TGTGCCAGCAGTGAGACGCGACTAGGCCAAGAGACCCAGTACTTC. Filled out from reference TRBV2 and TRBJ2-5, the complete variable domain reads EPEVTQTPSHQVTQMGQEVILRCVPISNHLYFYWYRQILGQKVEFLVSFYNNEISEKSEIFDDQFSVERPDGSNFTLKIRSTKLEDSAMYFCASSETRLGQETQYFGPGTRLLVL.

This clonotype has a handful of counts. V gene TRBV6-4 combines with J gene TRBJ1-6; no clear D gene. V shed 4 bases and J shed 5 bases, with 9 bases lying between them. Germline CDR1 and CDR2: MRHNA and SNTAGT. CDR3 length: 14 residues. The CDR3 reads CASSASDDNSPLHF. The CDR3 coding sequence is TGTGCCAGCAGTGCGAGTGACGATAATTCACCCCTCCACTTT.

The V gene is TRBV7-9, the J gene TRBJ1-1, with 7 bases that match TRBD1. In germline, CDR1 is SEHNR, CDR2 FQNEAQ (reference sequence). This CDR3 comprises 16 residues. V lost 3 bases, J lost 3 bases, and 10 bases stayed unmatched. The CDR3 DNA is TGTGCCAGCAGCTTGGGGACAGACTCTTTAGACACTGAAGCTTTCTTT. Its protein product is CASSLGTDSLDTEAFF.

This clonotype has a handful of counts. This chain joins TRBV7-9 and TRBJ2-5, with D possibly matching TRBD2 (6 bases). The CDR3 length is 15 residues. The germline V and J ends were trimmed by 4 bases and 3 bases, with 15 bases remaining between them. Looked up from germline, CDR1 is SEHNR and CDR2 is FQNEAQ (reference sequence). For the CDR3, the DNA is TGTGCCAGCAGCTCAAAGTGGGACTTAGAAGAGACCCAGTACTTC. This codes for CASSSKWDLEETQYF.

This clonotype was observed at least ten times. J is TRBJ2-7 and V is TRBV6-5; D is possibly TRBD1 or TRBD2 (7 bases each). V was clipped by 5 bases and J by 7 bases, with 18 bases between them. The CDR3 spans 14 residues. CDR1 MNHEY and CDR2 SVGAGI come from the germline V gene. Here the CDR3 DNA reads TGTGCCAGCAGTCCTCAGGGGGGGGCGCAAGAGCAGTACTTC. Its protein is CASSPQGGAQEQYF.

As concerns this clonotype: One end of the junction fails to match germline, which may point to a read error. The V call is TRBV7-8, the J call TRBJ2-7; possible D gene TRBD2, 5 bases. Germline V CDR1 and CDR2: SGHVS, FQNEAQ. This CDR3 has 12 residues. The CDR3 is CDSSPSGYEQYF. CDR3 nucleotides: TGTGACAGCAGTCCGTCGGGGTACGAGCAGTACTTC.

There are a few counts of this clonotype. The V and J genes are TRBV29-1 and TRBJ1-6; 7 bases are shared with TRBD1. There are 13 residues in the CDR3. Germline CDR1 reads SQVTM; CDR2 reads ANQGSEA. Trimming removed 7 bases from V and 7 bases from J; junction bases left unmatched: 7. The CDR3, as DNA: TGCAGCGCCAGAACAGGGGAAAATTCACCCCTCCACTTT. Translating it yields CSARTGENSPLHF.

The rearrangement uses TRBV7-9 and TRBJ1-2; TRBD1 is a possible D gene (6 bases). Trimming left V 7 bases short and J 9 bases short, with 24 bases between. The length of the CDR3 is 15 residues. Germline CDR1 is SEHNR and CDR2 is FQNEAQ (reference sequence). The CDR3 sequence is CASIKGGGLQDSYTF. CDR3 nucleotide sequence: TGTGCCAGCATCAAAGGAGGGGGGCTCCAGGACAGCTACACCTTC.

This chain links TRBV13 with TRBJ2-1; 10 bases map to TRBD2. CDR3 size: 16 residues. Germline lookup yields CDR1 PRHDT and CDR2 FYEKMQ (reference sequence). V shed 3 bases, J shed 8 bases, and the junction held 10 bases outside the gene matches. The CDR3 reads CASSFRSGGALDEQFF. The CDR3 bases are TGTGCCAGCAGCTTCCGGAGCGGGGGGGCCTTAGATGAGCAGTTCTTC.

The V gene is TRBV5-8, the J gene TRBJ1-1; tentatively, D is TRBD1 (6 bases). V was cut by 0 bases and J by 6 bases, with 12 bases left in between. CDR1 and CDR2 (germline): SGHTS, YDEGEE. The CDR3 runs 14 residues. The DNA for the CDR3 is TGTGCCAGCAGCTTGGCCTGGGGGGCTCCTGAAGCTTTCTTT. Residues: CASSLAWGAPEAFF.

This clonotype was seen many times. This chain connects TRBV7-2 to TRBJ2-4, with a possible D match to TRBD1 (6 bases). Trimming took 5 bases from V and 8 from J, leaving 16 bases between them. Germline assignment: CDR1 SGHTA and CDR2 FQGNSA. The CDR3 sequence is 14 residues long. The CDR3 bases are TGTGCCAGCAGCAACCAGGACAGAGGGGACATTCAGTACTTC. Translated, it gives CASSNQDRGDIQYF. The full variable domain, with the rest looked up from reference TRBV7-2 and TRBJ2-4, is GAGVSQSPSNKVTEKGKDVELRCDPISGHTALYWYRQSLGQGLEFLIYFQGNSAPDKSGLPSDRFSAERTGGSVSTLTIQRTQQEDSAVYLCASSNQDRGDIQYFGAGTRLSVL.

The chain joins TRBV20-1 to TRBJ2-7, with 8 bases identical to TRBD1. CDR1 is DFQATT and CDR2 is SNEGSKA in the germline V gene (reference sequence). This CDR3 has 13 amino acids. V dropped 5 bases and J dropped 2; count of bases not matched to a gene: 5. CDR3 DNA sequence: TGCAGTGCTGAACAGGGGGGAGCCTACGAGCAGTACTTC. It is translated as CSAEQGGAYEQYF.

By proportion, this clonotype is medium-sized. This chain joins TRBV7-3 and TRBJ2-7, with D perhaps being TRBD1 or TRBD2 (5 bases each). The germline CDR1 and CDR2 sequences are SGHTA and FQGTGA. The length of the CDR3 is 14 residues. V lost 5 bases, J lost 1 base, and 12 bases lay in between. In DNA form, the CDR3 reads TGTGCCAGCAGCCCGGGACCGGGGTCCTACGAGCAGTACTTC. Its protein is CASSPGPGSYEQYF.

The sample holds a few counts of this clonotype. This sequence joins TRBV2 and TRBJ2-7, with 9 bases aligning to TRBD1. From germline, CDR1 is SNHLY and CDR2 FYNNEI. Trimming took 5 bases from V and 5 from J; bases not matched to a gene: 13. The CDR3 length is 16 residues. CDR3 bases: TGTGCCAGCAGTTTATATACCGGGACAGGGCCCCACGAGCAGTACTTC. Translation gives CASSLYTGTGPHEQYF.

There are many counts of this clonotype. The chain employs TRBV2 and TRBJ2-1, with D tentatively TRBD2 (6 bases). This CDR3 comprises 16 residues. Per germline, CDR1 SNHLY and CDR2 FYNNEI. The germline V and J ends were trimmed by 5 bases and 3 bases, with 17 bases remaining between them. CDR3: CASSLPGRDFYNEQFF. CDR3 nucleotides: TGTGCCAGCAGTCTACCCGGCAGGGACTTCTACAATGAGCAGTTCTTC.

The table lists this clonotype with a few counts. The genes are TRBV4-2 and TRBJ1-1; D ambiguous. V lost 1 base and J lost 14, with 23 bases in between. CDR1 is LGHNA and CDR2 is YNFKEQ in the germline V gene. This CDR3 comprises 15 residues. The CDR3 sequence: CASSQGASGVANWFF. CDR3 bases: TGTGCCAGCAGCCAAGGGGCCTCCGGAGTGGCGAATTGGTTCTTT.

This clonotype was recorded a few times. This chain joins TRBV29-1 and TRBJ1-2, with D hard to call. Germline V gene lookup returns CDR1 SQVTM and CDR2 ANQGSEA. The CDR3 runs 17 residues. Trimming pared 0 bases from V and 0 bases from J, leaving 17 bases between. CDR3 coding DNA: TGCAGCGTTGAAGATAGCTCCATGATCGATACTAACTATGGCTACACCTTC. This translates into CSVEDSSMIDTNYGYTF.

This clonotype was counted only a few times. This rearrangement joins TRBV4-1 to TRBJ1-5; TRBD1 matches at 8 bases. Looked up from germline, CDR1 is MGHRA and CDR2 is YSYEKL. CDR3 length: 15 amino acids. Trimming took 1 base from V and 7 from J; bases not matched to a gene: 6. CDR3 bases: TGCGCCAGCAGCCAAGGACAGGGGCCAGGGCAGCCCCAGCATTTT. Its translation: CASSQGQGPGQPQHF.

The CDR3 bases are TGTGCCAGCAGCTTGGGACAGGACTACGGCGAGCAGTACTTC. Amino acids: CASSLGQDYGEQYF. The chain employs TRBV2 and TRBJ2-7; 8 bases fit TRBD1. The junction had 10 bases not matched to a gene; V was cut back by 6 bases and J by 6 bases. This CDR3 spans 14 amino acids. The V gene's germline CDR1 is SNHLY and CDR2 FYNNEI.